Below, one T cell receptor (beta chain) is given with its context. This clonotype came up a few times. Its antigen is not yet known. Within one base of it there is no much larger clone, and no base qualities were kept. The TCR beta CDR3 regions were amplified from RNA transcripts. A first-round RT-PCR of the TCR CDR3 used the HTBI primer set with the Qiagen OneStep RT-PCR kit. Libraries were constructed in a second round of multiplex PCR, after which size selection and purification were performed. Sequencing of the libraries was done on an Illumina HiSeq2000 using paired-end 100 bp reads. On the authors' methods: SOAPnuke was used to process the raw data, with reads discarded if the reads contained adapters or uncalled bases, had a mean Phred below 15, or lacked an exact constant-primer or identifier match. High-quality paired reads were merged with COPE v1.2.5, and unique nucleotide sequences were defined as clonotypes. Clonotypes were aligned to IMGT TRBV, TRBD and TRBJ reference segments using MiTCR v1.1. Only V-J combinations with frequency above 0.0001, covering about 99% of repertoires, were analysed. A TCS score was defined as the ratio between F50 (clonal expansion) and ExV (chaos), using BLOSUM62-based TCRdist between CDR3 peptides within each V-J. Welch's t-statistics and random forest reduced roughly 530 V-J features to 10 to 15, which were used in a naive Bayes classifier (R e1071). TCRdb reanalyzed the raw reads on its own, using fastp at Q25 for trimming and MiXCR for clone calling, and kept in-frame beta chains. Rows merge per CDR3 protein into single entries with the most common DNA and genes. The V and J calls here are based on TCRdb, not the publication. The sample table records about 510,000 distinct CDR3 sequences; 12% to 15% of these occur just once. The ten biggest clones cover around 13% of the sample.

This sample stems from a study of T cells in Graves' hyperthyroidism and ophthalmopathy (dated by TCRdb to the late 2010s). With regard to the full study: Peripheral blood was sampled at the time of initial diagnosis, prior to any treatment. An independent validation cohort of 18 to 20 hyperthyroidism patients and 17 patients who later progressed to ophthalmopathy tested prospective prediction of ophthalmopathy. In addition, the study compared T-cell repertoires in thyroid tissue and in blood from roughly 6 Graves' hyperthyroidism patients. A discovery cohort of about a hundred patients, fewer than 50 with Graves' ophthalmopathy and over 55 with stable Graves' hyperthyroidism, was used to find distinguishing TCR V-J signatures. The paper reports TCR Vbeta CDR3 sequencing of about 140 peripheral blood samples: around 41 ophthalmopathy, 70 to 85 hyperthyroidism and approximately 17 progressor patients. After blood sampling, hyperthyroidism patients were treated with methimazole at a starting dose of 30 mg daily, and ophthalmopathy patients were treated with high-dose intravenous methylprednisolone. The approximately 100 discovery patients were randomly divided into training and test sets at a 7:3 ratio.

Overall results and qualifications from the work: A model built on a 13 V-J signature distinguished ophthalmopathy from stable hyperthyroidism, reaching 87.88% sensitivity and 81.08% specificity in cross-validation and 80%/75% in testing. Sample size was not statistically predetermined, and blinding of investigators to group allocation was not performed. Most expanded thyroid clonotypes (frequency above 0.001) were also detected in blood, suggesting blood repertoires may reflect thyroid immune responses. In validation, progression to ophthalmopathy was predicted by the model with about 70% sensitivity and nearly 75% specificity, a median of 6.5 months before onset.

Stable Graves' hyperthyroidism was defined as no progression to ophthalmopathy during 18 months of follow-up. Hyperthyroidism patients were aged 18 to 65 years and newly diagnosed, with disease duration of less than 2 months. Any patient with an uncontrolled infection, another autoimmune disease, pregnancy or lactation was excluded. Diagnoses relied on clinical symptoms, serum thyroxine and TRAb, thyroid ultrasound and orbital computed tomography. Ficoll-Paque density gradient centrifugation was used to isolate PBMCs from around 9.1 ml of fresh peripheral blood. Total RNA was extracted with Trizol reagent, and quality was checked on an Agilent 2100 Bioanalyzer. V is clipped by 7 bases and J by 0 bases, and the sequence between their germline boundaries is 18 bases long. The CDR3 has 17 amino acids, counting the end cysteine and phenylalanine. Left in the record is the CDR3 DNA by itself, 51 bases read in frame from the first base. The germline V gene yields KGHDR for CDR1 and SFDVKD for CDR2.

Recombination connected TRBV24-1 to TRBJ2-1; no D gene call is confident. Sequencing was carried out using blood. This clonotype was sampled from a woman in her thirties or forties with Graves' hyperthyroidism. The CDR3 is CATRPPWLRSSYNEQFF. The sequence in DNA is TGTGCCACCAGACCCCCCTGGTTAAGGAGCTCCTACAATGAGCAGTTCTTC.